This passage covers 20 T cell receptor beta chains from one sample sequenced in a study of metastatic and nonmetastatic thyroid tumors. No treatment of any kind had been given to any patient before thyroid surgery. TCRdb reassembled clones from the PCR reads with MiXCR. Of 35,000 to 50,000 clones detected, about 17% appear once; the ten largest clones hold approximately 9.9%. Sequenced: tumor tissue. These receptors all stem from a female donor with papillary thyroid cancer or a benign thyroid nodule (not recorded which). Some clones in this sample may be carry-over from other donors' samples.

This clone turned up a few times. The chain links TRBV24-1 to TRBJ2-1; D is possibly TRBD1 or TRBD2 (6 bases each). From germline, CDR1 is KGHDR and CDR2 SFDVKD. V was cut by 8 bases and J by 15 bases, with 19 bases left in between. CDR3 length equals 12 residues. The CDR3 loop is CATMYRRGVVFF. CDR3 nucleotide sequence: TGTGCCACCATGTACAGGAGGGGGGTCGTGTTCTTC.

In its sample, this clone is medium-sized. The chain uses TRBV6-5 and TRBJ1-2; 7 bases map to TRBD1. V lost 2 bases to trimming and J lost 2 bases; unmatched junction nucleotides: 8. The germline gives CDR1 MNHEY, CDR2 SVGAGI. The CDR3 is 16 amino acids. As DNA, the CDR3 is TGTGCCAGCAGTTACAAGTCCGGGACAGACAACTATGGCTACACCTTC. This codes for CASSYKSGTDNYGYTF.

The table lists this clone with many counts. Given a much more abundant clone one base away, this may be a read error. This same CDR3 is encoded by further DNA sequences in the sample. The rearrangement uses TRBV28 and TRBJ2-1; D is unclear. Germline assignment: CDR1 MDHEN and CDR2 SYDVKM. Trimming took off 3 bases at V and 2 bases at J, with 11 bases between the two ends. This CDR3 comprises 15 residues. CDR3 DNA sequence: TGTGCCAGCAGTTTGCGACTCCTAACCTACAATGAGCAGTTCTTC. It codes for CASSLRLLTYNEQFF.

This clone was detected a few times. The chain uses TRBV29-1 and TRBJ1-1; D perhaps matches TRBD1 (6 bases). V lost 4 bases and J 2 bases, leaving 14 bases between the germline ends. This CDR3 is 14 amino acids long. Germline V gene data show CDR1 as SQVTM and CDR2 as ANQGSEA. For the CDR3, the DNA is TGCAGCGTTGCAGGGGCACAGGGTAACACTGAAGCTTTCTTT. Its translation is CSVAGAQGNTEAFF.

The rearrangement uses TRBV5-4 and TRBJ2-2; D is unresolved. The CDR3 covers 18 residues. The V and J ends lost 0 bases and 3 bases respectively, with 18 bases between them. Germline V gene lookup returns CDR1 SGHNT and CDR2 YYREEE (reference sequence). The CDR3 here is CASSLEPPVVVDTGELFF. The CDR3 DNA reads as TGTGCCAGCAGCTTGGAACCCCCGGTAGTGGTCGACACCGGGGAGCTGTTTTTT.

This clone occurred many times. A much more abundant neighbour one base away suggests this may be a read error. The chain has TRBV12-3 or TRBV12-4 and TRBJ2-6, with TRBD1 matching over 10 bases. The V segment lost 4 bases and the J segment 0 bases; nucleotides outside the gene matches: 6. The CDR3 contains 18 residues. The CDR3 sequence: CASSSRQGAFSGANVLTF. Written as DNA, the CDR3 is TGTGCCAGCAGTTCCCGACAGGGGGCCTTCTCTGGGGCCAACGTCCTGACTTTC.

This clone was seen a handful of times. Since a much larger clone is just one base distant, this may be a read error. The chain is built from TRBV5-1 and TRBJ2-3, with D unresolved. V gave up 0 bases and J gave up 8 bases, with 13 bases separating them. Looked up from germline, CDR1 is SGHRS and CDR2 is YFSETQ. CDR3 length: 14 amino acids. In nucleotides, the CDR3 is TGCGCCAGCAGCTTGGGGACCAACCAAGGTACGCAGTATTTT. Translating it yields CASSLGTNQGTQYF.

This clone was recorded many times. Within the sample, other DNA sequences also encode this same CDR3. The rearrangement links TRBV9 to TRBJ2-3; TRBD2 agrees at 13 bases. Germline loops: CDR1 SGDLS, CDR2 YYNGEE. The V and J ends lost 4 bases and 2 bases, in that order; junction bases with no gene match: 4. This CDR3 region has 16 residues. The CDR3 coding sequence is TGTGCCAGCAGCTCAGGACTAGCGGGGGTCACAGATACGCAGTATTTT. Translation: CASSSGLAGVTDTQYF.

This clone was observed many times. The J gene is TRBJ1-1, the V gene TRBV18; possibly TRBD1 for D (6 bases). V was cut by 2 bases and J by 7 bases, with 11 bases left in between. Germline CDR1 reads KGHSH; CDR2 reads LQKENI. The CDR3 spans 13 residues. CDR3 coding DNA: TGTGCCAGCTCACCAGATCAGGGGCGTGAAGCTTTCTTT. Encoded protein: CASSPDQGREAFF.

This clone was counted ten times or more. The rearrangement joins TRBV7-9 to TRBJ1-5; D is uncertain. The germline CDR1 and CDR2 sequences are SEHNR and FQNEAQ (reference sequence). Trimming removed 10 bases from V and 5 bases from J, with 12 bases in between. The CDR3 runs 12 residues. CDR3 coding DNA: TGTGCCACCTCCCCCATGGATCAGCCCCAGCATTTT. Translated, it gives CATSPMDQPQHF.

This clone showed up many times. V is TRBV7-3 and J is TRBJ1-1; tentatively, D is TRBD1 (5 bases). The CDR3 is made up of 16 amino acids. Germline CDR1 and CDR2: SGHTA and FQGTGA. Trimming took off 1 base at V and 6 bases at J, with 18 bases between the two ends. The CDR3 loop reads CASSLRPPGRAAEAFF. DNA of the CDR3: TGTGCCAGCAGCTTAAGGCCCCCGGGACGGGCAGCTGAAGCTTTCTTT.

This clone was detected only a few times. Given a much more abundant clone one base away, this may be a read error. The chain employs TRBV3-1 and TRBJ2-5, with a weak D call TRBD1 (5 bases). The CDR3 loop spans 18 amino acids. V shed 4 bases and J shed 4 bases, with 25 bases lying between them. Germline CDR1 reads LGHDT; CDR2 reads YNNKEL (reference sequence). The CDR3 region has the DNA TGTGCCAGCAGCCCCATTAGTTGGACATGGGGTCTCGGAGAGACCCAGTACTTC. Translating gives CASSPISWTWGLGETQYF.

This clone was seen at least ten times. CDR3 in amino acids: CASSLTGGFSYEQYF. Written as DNA, the CDR3 is TGTGCCAGCAGCTTAACAGGCGGCTTTTCCTACGAGCAGTACTTC. The chain combines TRBV11-3 with TRBJ2-7; D possibly corresponds to TRBD1 (5 bases). Germline lookup yields CDR1 SGHNT and CDR2 YENEEA. The CDR3 runs to 15 residues. V dropped 2 bases and J dropped 1 base, with 12 bases sitting between them. The variable domain in full, completed from reference TRBV11-3 and TRBJ2-7, reads EAGVVQSPRYKIIEKKQPVAFWCNPISGHNTLYWYLQNLGQGPELLIRYENEEAVDDSQLPKDRFSAERLKGVDSTLKIQPAELGDSAVYLCASSLTGGFSYEQYFGPGTRLTVT.

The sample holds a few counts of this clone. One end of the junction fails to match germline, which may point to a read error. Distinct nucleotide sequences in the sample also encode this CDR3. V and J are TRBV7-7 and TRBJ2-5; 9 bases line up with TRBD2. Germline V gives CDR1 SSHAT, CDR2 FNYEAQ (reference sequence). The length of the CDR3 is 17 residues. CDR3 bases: TGTGCTAGCAGCTTGGGAGCGGGAGGAAGGAAAGGAGAGACCCAGTACTTT. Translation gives CASSLGAGGRKGETQYF.

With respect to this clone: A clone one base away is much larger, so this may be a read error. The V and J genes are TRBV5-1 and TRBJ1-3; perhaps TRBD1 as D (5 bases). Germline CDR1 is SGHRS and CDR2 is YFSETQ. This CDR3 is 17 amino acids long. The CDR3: CASSLIAGGASGDTIYF. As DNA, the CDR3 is TGCGCCAGCAGCTTGATCGCCGGGGGAGCGTCTGGAGACACCATATATTTT.

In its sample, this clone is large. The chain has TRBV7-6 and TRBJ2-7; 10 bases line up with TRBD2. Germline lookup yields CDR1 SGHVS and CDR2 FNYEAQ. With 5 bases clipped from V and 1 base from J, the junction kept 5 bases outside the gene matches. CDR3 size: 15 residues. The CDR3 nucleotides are TGTGCCAGCAGCGCCGGGACTAGCGCTTCCTACGAGCAGTACTTC. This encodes CASSAGTSASYEQYF.

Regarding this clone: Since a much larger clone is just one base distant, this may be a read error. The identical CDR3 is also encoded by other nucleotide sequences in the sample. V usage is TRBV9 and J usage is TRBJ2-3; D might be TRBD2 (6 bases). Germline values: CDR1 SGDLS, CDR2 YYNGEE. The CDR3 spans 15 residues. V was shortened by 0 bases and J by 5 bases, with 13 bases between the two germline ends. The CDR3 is CASSVGGVWGDTQYF. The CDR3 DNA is TGTGCCAGCAGCGTAGGGGGGGTATGGGGAGATACGCAGTATTTT.

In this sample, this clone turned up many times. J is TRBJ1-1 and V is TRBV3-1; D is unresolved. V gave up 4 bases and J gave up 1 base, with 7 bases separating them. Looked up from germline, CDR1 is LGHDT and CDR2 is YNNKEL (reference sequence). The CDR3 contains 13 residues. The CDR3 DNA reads TGTGCCAGCAGCCGACGGGAGAACACTGAAGCTTTCTTT. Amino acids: CASSRRENTEAFF.

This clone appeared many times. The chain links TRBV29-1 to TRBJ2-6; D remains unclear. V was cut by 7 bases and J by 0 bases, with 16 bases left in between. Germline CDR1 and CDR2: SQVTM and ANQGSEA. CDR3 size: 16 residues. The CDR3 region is CSALGRGHSGANVLTF. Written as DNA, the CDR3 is TGCAGCGCTCTAGGTCGTGGGCACTCTGGGGCCAACGTCCTGACTTTC.

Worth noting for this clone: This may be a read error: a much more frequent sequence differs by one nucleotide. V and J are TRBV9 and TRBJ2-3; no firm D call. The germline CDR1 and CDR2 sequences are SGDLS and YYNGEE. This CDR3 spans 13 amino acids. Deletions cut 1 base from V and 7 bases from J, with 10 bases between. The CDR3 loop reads CASSVLLGYTQYF. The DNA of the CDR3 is TGTGCCAGCAGCGTACTGCTCGGGTATACGCAGTATTTT.